The clone carrying this T cell receptor beta chain appeared a single time. Participants with HIV, all of them, were treated in the United States. The sample originates from a study of long-term antiretroviral therapy in people with HIV. An immunoSEQ assay, version v3.0, was performed at survey level. Researchers set sequencing to target roughly 35,000-55,000 T-cell genomes per sample. Method: immunoSEQ multiplex PCR; TCRdb's copy keeps in-frame clones and lacks some. The table lists some 17,000 clones, 76% of them singletons, with over 12% in the top ten. The receptor comes from a woman aged 45-65 years with HIV. The sample here was unsorted PBMCs, taken 2.5 years before starting antiretroviral therapy.

The DNA for the CDR3 is TGTGCCAGCAGCTCCTTGAACACCGGGGAGCTGTTTTTT. Encoded protein: CASSSLNTGELFF. The V gene is TRBV7-2, the J gene TRBJ2-2; D call uncertain. V lost 4 bases and J 1 base, leaving 4 bases between the germline ends. The length of the CDR3 is 13 residues. Germline values: CDR1 SGHTA, CDR2 FQGNSA.